These 16 T cell receptor beta chains were all obtained from the same sample, sequenced in a study of CD8+ T cells in alopecia areata. The authors extracted RNA and reverse transcribed it into cDNA as the sequencing template. The assay was immunoSEQ multiplex PCR, and TCRdb's table has in-frame clones only and misses some. The top ten clones hold more than 0.95% of a sample with 210,000 or so clones, 66% of them seen once. Treatment defined: oral pan-JAK inhibitor, 5-10 mg twice daily. The material sequenced was CD4+ T cells sorted from blood, taken at roughly week 45, from a patient treated with tofacitinib. The source of these receptors is a human donor with alopecia areata.

The chain employs TRBV10-3 and TRBJ1-2; TRBD1 matches 7 bases. J lost 7 bases, V lost 7 bases, and 9 bases had no gene match. Germline CDR1 and CDR2: ENHRY and SYGVKD. CDR3 size: 13 residues. The CDR3 spells CAITPDRVSGYTF. CDR3 in DNA: TGTGCCATCACCCCTGACAGGGTGTCTGGCTACACCTTC.

In its sample, this clone was seen a few times. The chain joins TRBV19 to TRBJ1-2, with D perhaps TRBD1 (5 bases). The CDR3 runs to 13 residues. V shed 3 bases and J shed 5 bases, with 10 bases lying between them. Germline V gene lookup returns CDR1 LNHDA and CDR2 SQIVND (reference sequence). The CDR3 reads CASSIDSKYGYTF. Written as DNA, the CDR3 is TGTGCCAGTAGTATTGACAGCAAGTATGGCTACACCTTC. The variable domain in full, completed from reference TRBV19 and TRBJ1-2, reads DGGITQSPKYLFRKEGQNVTLSCEQNLNHDAMYWYRQDPGQGLRLIYYSQIVNDFQKGDIAEGYSVSREKKESFPLTVTSAQKNPTAFYLCASSIDSKYGYTFGSGTRLTVV.

The V call is TRBV7-9, the J call TRBJ2-7; 7 nucleotides match TRBD2. The germline gives CDR1 SEHNR, CDR2 FQNEAQ (reference sequence). Trimming cost V 1 base and J 6 bases; bases outside gene matches: 9. This CDR3 is built from 15 residues. The CDR3 is CASSLGGTASGEQYF. The CDR3 region has the DNA TGTGCCAGCAGCTTAGGCGGGACCGCTAGCGGCGAGCAGTACTTC.

CDR3 coding DNA: TGCAGCGCCCGACAGCGGGGGAGCACAGATACGCAGTATTTT. Its translation: CSARQRGSTDTQYF. The chain combines TRBV29-1 with TRBJ2-3; 8 bases align to TRBD2. The CDR3 is made up of 14 amino acids. Trimming cost V 7 bases and J 0 bases; bases outside gene matches: 6. Germline V gives CDR1 SQVTM, CDR2 ANQGSEA.

The V and J genes are TRBV30 and TRBJ2-3; D is unresolved. This CDR3 spans 11 amino acids. Germline lookup yields CDR1 GTSNPN and CDR2 SVGIG (reference sequence). V lost 2 bases to trimming and J lost 14 bases, with 14 bases between them. CDR3 sequence: CAWSSSSKWYF. The DNA of the CDR3 is TGTGCCTGGAGTAGTAGTAGCAAATGGTATTTT.

This chain connects TRBV30 to TRBJ1-2; D uncertain. This CDR3 spans 13 amino acids. Trimming left V 2 bases short and J 4 bases short, with 11 bases between. The germline gives CDR1 GTSNPN, CDR2 SVGIG (reference sequence). This CDR3 is CAWSTGLAYGYTF. The CDR3 DNA follows: TGTGCCTGGAGTACCGGGCTAGCCTATGGCTACACCTTC.

This clone was seen more than once but under ten times. This rearrangement joins TRBV7-7 to TRBJ2-3, with D perhaps matching TRBD2 (5 bases). The ends were cut back, 5 bases at V and 4 bases at J, with 16 bases in the middle. Looked up from germline, CDR1 is SSHAT and CDR2 is FNYEAQ (reference sequence). This CDR3 contains 15 residues. The CDR3 region is CASSQRGLVSDTQYF. The CDR3 nucleotides read TGTGCCAGCAGCCAAAGAGGGTTGGTTTCAGATACGCAGTATTTT.

This rearrangement joins TRBV29-1 to TRBJ1-1; D uncertain. The CDR3 sequence is 14 residues long. The V end lost 4 bases, the J end lost 0 bases, and 12 bases lay between the germline ends. CDR1 is SQVTM, CDR2 ANQGSEA, per germline. This CDR3 is CSVVGRSMNTEAFF. In nucleotides, the CDR3 is TGCAGCGTTGTCGGCCGCTCAATGAACACTGAAGCTTTCTTT.

The chain is built from TRBV29-1 and TRBJ1-6, with 11 bases matching TRBD1. Germline loops: CDR1 SQVTM, CDR2 ANQGSEA. CDR3 length: 16 residues. Trimming removed 7 bases from V and 5 bases from J; junction bases left unmatched: 10. The CDR3 DNA follows: TGCAGCGCACAAATAGGGGGACAGGGGGATAATTCACCCCTCCACTTT. The encoded protein is CSAQIGGQGDNSPLHF.

This rearrangement joins TRBV7-9 to TRBJ2-6, with TRBD1 as a possible D gene (5 bases). The V gene lost 4 bases and the J gene lost 1 base, with 11 bases spanning the gap. The germline gives CDR1 SEHNR, CDR2 FQNEAQ (reference sequence). This CDR3 is 16 amino acids long. In DNA, the CDR3 is TGTGCCAGCAGCTGGTTAAGGGGATCTGGGGCCAACGTCCTGACTTTC. It yields the protein CASSWLRGSGANVLTF.

This clone was found once. The CDR3 protein is CASSGPFEDKNIQYF. The CDR3 DNA follows: TGTGCCAGCAGTGGCCCGTTCGAGGACAAAAACATTCAGTACTTC. The chain has TRBV27 and TRBJ2-4; D is uncertain. Germline assignment: CDR1 MNHEY and CDR2 SMNVEV (reference sequence). The CDR3 is 15 amino acids. Trimming stripped 5 bases from V and 3 bases from J, with 14 bases between.

This clone was detected many times. V usage is TRBV6-6 and J usage is TRBJ2-2, with D uncertain. CDR1 MNHNY and CDR2 SVGAGI come from the germline V gene (reference sequence). CDR3 length: 13 amino acids. Deletions cut 2 bases from V and 3 bases from J, with 4 bases between. The CDR3 sequence: CASSYRDTGELFF. The CDR3 DNA follows: TGTGCCAGCAGTTACAGGGACACCGGGGAGCTGTTTTTT.

This chain uses TRBV7-2 with TRBJ2-3; D unresolved. Germline CDR1 and CDR2: SGHTA and FQGNSA. Trimming took off 1 base at V and 2 bases at J, with 7 bases between the two ends. The CDR3 runs 14 residues. This CDR3 reads CASSLGLFTDTQYF. Written as DNA, the CDR3 is TGTGCCAGCAGCTTAGGTCTCTTCACAGATACGCAGTATTTT.

The rearrangement joins TRBV7-2 to TRBJ1-5; D possibly corresponds to TRBD1 (6 bases). Trimming took off 1 base at V and 6 bases at J, with 13 bases between the two ends. This CDR3 comprises 15 residues. Germline V gene data show CDR1 as SGHTA and CDR2 as FQGNSA. CDR3 loop: CASSLEGGQGQPQHF. The CDR3 DNA follows: TGTGCCAGCAGCTTAGAGGGGGGGCAGGGTCAGCCCCAGCATTTT.

The chain combines TRBV2 with TRBJ2-6, with D unclear. Germline lookup yields CDR1 SNHLY and CDR2 FYNNEI. CDR3 length: 17 residues. The germline V and J ends were trimmed by 4 bases and 0 bases, with 13 bases remaining between them. Here the CDR3 DNA reads TGTGCCAGCAGTGCGGACGCCCCGGGCTCTGGGGCCAACGTCCTGACTTTC. Protein: CASSADAPGSGANVLTF.

The rearrangement joins TRBV19 to TRBJ1-2; D gene ambiguous. The CDR3 contains 11 residues. Trimming took 5 bases from V and 7 from J, leaving 8 bases between them. The germline V gene has CDR1 LNHDA and CDR2 SQIVND (reference sequence). CDR3 sequence: CASSVSLGYTF. The CDR3 bases are TGTGCCAGTAGTGTAAGTCTTGGCTACACCTTC.